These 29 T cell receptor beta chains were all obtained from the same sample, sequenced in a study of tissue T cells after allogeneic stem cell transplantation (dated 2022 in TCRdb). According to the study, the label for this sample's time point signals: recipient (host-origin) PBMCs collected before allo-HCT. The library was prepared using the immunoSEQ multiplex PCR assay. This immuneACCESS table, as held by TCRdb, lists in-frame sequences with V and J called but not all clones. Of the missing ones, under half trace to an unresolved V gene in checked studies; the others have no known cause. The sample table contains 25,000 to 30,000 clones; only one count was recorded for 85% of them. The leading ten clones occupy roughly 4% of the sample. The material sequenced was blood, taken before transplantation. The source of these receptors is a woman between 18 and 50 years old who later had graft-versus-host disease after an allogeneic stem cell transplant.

The CDR3 is CASSGVSGQPAYNEQFF. The CDR3 DNA reads TGTGCCAGCAGCGGGGTGTCGGGACAGCCCGCTTACAATGAGCAGTTCTTC. The V call is TRBV14, the J call TRBJ2-1; TRBD1 aligns across 7 bases. The length of the CDR3 is 17 residues. Looked up from germline, CDR1 is SGHDN and CDR2 is FVKESK. Trimming removed 5 bases from V and 4 bases from J; junction bases left unmatched: 14. Combining the CDR3 with reference TRBV14 and TRBJ2-1 gives the whole variable domain EAGVTQFPSHSVIEKGQTVTLRCDPISGHDNLYWYRRVMGKEIKFLLHFVKESKQDESGMPNNRFLAERTGGTYSTLKVQPAELEDSGVYFCASSGVSGQPAYNEQFFGPGTRLTVL.

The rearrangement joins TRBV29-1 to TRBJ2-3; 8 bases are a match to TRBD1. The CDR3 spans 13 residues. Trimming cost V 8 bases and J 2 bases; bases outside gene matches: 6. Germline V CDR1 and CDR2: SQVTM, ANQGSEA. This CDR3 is CSTTTGATDTQYF. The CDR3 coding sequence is TGCAGCACCACGACAGGGGCCACAGATACGCAGTATTTT.

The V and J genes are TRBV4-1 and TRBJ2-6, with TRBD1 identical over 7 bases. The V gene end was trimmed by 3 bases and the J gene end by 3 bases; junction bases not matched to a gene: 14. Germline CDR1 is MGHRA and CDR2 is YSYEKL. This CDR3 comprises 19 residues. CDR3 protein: CASSQPAQGLVGGANVLTF. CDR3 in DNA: TGCGCCAGCAGCCAGCCGGCACAGGGGCTAGTTGGTGGGGCCAACGTCCTGACTTTC.

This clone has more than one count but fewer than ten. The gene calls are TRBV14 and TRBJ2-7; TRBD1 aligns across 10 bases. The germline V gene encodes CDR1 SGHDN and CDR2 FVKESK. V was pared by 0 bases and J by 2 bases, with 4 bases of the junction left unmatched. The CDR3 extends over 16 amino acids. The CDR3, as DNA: TGTGCCAGCAGCCAAGATTGGGGACAGGGGCCCTACGAGCAGTACTTC. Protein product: CASSQDWGQGPYEQYF.

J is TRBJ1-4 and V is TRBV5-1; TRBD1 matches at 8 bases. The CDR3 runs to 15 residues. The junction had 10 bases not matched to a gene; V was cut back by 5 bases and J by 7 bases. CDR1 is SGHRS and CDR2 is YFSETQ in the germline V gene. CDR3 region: CASSPDAGQVEKLFF. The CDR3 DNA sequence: TGCGCCAGCAGTCCAGACGCGGGACAGGTTGAAAAACTGTTTTTT.

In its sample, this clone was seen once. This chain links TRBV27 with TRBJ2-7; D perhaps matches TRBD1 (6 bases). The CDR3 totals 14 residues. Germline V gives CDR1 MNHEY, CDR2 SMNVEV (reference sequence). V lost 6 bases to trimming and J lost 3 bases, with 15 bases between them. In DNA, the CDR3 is TGTGCCAGCAGCTTTTATGGACAGTTCTACGAGCAGTACTTC. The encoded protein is CASSFYGQFYEQYF.

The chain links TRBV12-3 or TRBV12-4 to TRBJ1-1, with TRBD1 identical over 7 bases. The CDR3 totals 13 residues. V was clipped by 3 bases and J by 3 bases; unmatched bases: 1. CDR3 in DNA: TGTGCCAGCAGTTTCGACAGGGACACTGAAGCTTTCTTT. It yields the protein CASSFDRDTEAFF.

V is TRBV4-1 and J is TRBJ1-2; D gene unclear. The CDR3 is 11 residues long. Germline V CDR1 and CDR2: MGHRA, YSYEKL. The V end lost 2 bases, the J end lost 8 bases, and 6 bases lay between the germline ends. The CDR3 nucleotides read TGCGCCAGCAGCCAACGCGGGGGCTACACCTTC. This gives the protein CASSQRGGYTF.

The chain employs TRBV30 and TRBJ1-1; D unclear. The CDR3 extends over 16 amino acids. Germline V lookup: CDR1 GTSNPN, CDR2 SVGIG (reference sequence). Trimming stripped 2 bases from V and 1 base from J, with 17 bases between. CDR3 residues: CAWSFGVLSANTEAFF. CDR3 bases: TGTGCCTGGAGTTTCGGGGTACTTTCAGCGAACACTGAAGCTTTCTTT.

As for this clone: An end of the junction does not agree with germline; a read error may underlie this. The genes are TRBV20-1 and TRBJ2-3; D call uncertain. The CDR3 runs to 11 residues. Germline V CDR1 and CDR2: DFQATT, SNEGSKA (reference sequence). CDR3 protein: CSARDGMGQYF. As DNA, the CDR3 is TGCAGTGCGAGAGATGGGATGGGGCAGTATTTT.

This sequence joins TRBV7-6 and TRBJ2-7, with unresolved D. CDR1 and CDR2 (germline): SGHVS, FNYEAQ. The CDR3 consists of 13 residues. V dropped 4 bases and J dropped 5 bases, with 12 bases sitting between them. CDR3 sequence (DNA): TGTGCCAGCAGCTCCCCCCCCTTTAACGAGCAGTACTTC. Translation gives CASSSPPFNEQYF.

Here the CDR3 DNA reads TGCGCCAGCAGCCCCGGGACGGGCACCTACGAGCAGTACTTC. Protein product: CASSPGTGTYEQYF. This chain joins TRBV4-3 and TRBJ2-7; the D call may be TRBD1 or TRBD2 (5 bases each). This CDR3 spans 14 amino acids. Per germline, CDR1 LGHNA and CDR2 YSLEER. Trimming removed 4 bases from V and 2 bases from J, with 12 bases in between.

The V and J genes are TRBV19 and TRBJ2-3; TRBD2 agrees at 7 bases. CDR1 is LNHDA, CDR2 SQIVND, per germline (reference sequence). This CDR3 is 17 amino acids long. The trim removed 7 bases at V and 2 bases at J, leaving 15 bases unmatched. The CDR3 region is CASTLGSGGGFTDTQYF. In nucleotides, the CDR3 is TGTGCCAGTACTCTAGGTTCTGGCGGGGGTTTCACAGATACGCAGTATTTT.

The CDR3 bases are TGTGCCAGCTCACCTGGCTCGGGACAGGGATCCTACGAGCAGTACTTC. Translated, it gives CASSPGSGQGSYEQYF. The V gene is TRBV18, the J gene TRBJ2-7; 9 nucleotides agree with TRBD1. Germline trimming cut 3 bases from V and 1 base from J; bases unmatched to any gene: 7. This CDR3 spans 16 amino acids. The V gene's germline CDR1 is KGHSH and CDR2 LQKENI.

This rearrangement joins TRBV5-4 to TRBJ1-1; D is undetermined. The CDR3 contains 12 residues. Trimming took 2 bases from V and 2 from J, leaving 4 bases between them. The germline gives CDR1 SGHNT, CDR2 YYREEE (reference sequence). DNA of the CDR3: TGTGCCAGCAGCTTAAGTAACACTGAAGCTTTCTTT. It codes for CASSLSNTEAFF.

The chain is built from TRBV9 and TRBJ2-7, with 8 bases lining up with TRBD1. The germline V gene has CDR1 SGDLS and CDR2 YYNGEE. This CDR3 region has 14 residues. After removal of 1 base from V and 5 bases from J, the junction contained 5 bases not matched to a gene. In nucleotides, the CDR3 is TGTGCCAGCAGCGTAAGAGGACAGGGAGACGAGCAGTACTTC. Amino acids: CASSVRGQGDEQYF.

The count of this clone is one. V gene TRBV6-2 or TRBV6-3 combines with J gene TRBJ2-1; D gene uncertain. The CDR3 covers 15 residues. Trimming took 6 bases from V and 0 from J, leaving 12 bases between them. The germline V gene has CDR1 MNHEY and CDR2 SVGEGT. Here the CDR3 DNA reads TGTGCCAGCAGCAGAGCGAGTAGCTCCTACAATGAGCAGTTCTTC. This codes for CASSRASSSYNEQFF.

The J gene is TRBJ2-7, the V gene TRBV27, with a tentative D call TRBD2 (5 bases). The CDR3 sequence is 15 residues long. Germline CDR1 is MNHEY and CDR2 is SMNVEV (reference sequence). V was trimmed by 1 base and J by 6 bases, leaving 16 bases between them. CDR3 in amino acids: CASSLYPSPSGEQYF. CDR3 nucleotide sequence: TGTGCCAGCAGTTTATATCCTAGCCCAAGTGGCGAGCAGTACTTC.

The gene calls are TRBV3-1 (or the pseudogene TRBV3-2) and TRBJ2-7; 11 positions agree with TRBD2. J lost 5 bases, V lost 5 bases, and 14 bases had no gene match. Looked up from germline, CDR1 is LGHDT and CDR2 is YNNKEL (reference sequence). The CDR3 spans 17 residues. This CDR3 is CASSKITPGTSGDEQYF. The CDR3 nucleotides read TGTGCCAGCAGCAAGATAACACCCGGGACTAGCGGAGACGAGCAGTACTTC.

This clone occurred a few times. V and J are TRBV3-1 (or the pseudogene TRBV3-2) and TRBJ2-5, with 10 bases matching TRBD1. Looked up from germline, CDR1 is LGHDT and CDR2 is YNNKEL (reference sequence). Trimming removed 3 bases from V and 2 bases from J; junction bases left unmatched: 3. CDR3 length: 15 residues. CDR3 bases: TGTGCCAGCAGCCAGGACAGGGGGACACAAGAGACCCAGTACTTC. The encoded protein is CASSQDRGTQETQYF.

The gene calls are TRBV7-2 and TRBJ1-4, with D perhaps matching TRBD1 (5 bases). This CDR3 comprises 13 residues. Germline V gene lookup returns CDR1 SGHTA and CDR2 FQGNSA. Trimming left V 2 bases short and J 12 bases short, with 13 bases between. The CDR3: CASSLSGGQELFF. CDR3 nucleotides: TGTGCCAGCAGCTTATCTGGGGGTCAGGAACTGTTTTTT.

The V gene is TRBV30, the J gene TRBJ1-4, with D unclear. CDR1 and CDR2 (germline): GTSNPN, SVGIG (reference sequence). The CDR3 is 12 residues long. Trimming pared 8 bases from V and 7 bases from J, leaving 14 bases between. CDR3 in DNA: TGTGCCACCACCACTTGGGGTGAAAAACTGTTTTTT. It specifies CATTTWGEKLFF.

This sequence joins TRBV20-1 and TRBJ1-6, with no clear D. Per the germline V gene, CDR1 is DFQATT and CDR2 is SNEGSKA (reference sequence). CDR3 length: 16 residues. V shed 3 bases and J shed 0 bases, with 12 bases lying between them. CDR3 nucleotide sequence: TGCAGTGCTAGTTCGTGGGCGGCCTCCTATAATTCACCCCTCCACTTT. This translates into CSASSWAASYNSPLHF.

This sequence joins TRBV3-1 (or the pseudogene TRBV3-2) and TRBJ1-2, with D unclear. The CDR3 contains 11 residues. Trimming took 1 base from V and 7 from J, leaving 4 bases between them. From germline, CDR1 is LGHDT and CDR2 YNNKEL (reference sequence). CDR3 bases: TGTGCCAGCAGCCAAGGTGGTGGCTACACCTTC. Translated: CASSQGGGYTF.

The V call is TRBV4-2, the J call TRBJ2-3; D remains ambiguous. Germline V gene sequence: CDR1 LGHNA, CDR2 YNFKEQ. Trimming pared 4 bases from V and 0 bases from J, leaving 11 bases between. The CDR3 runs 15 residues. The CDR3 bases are TGTGCCAGCAGCCCCCTGAGGTCTAGCACAGATACGCAGTATTTT. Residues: CASSPLRSSTDTQYF.

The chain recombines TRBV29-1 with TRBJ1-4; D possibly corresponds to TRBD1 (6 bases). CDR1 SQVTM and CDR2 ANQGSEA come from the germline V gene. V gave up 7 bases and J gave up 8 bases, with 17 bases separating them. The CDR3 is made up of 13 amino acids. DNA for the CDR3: TGCAGCGCTGAGGGAGGGGGTGGCGAAAAACTGTTTTTT. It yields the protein CSAEGGGGEKLFF.

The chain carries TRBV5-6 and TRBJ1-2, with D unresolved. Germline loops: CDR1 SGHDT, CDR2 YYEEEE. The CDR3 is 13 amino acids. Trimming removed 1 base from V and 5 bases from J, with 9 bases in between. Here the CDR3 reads CASSLNSLYGYTF. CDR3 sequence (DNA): TGTGCCAGCAGCTTGAACAGTCTTTATGGCTACACCTTC.

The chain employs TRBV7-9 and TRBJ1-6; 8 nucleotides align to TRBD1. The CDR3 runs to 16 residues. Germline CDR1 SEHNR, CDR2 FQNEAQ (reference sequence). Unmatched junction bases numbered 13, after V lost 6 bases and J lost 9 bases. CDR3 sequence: CASRPRTGTDGSPLHF. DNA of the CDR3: TGTGCCAGCAGGCCCAGGACAGGGACGGACGGTTCACCCCTCCACTTT. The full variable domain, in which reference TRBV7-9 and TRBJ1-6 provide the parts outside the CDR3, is DTGVSQNPRHKITKRGQNVTFRCDPISEHNRLYWYRQTLGQGPEFLTYFQNEAQLEKSRLLSDRFSAERPKGSFSTLEIQRTEQGDSAMYLCASRPRTGTDGSPLHFGNGTRLTVT.

The CDR3 sequence: CASSKVATGKEGDTQYF. The CDR3 region has the DNA TGTGCCAGCAGCAAAGTAGCCACAGGGAAGGAGGGAGATACGCAGTATTTT. The chain couples TRBV21-1 to TRBJ2-3. TRBV21-1 is termed a pseudogene. CDR3 length: 17 residues.